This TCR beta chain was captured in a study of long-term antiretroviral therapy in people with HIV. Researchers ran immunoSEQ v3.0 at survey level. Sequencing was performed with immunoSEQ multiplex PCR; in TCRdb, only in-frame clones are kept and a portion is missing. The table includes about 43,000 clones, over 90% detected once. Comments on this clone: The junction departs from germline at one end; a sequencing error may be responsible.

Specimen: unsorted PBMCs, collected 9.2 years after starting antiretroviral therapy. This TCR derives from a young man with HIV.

In DNA form, the CDR3 reads TGTGCTAGCAGCTTAGTGAACGGCCACCAGTTCTTC. Its translation is CASSLVNGHQFF. The chain is built from TRBV7-7 and TRBJ2-1, with D unclear. This CDR3 comprises 12 residues. Per germline, CDR1 SSHAT and CDR2 FNYEAQ (reference sequence).